This TCR beta chain stems from a study of cytomegalovirus exposure and HLA in healthy donors. J lost 5 bases, V lost 4 bases, and 8 bases had no gene match. CDR1 and CDR2 from the germline V gene are SGDLS and YYNGEE. CDR3 size: 14 residues. It was with 60 Vbeta and 13 Jbeta primers that the PCR ran. Generated by immunoSEQ multiplex PCR, the TCRdb table keeps only in-frame clones and is missing some. The table has under 200,000 clones, around 77% seen once. The V call is TRBV9, the J call TRBJ2-5, with 7 positions matching TRBD1. The sequenced sample consisted of PBMCs. This receptor was taken from a man in his 60s in good health and CMV-seronegative. The DNA of the CDR3 is TGTGCCAGCAGCTCCCGGACAGGTGGTGAGACCCAGTACTTC. It yields the protein CASSSRTGGETQYF.